This entry describes one TCR beta chain. Its antigen is not known. The CDR3 consists of 14 residues. Germline CDR1 and CDR2: GTSNPN and SVGIG (reference sequence). Trimming left V 5 bases short and J 3 bases short, with 15 bases between. The record originates from a study of T cell responses to AZD1222 COVID-19 vaccine. Sequencing used immunoSEQ multiplex PCR; TCRdb keeps in-frame clones, though not all of them. The data contain about 130,000 clones, around 94% of them singletons. Findings and caveats of the study: There were mostly white British donors and more females than males, and clonal diversity was possibly underestimated.

This rearrangement joins TRBV30 to TRBJ2-3; D remains ambiguous. The sequence derives from an adult in good health. Source: peripheral blood, taken on day 0 of AZD1222 vaccination. This CDR3 reads CAWSVSMETDTQYF. The DNA for the CDR3 is TGTGCCTGGTCCGTTAGCATGGAGACAGATACGCAGTATTTT.